A single sample is the source of the 25 T cell receptor beta chains below, sequenced in a study of blood T cell repertoires in COVID-19. Using immunoSEQ multiplex PCR, the repertoire was profiled, and TCRdb retains in-frame clones only, with some absent. This table holds under 300,000 clones, roughly 87% found once. The source material was peripheral blood. The receptors originated from a man in his sixties who had recovered from COVID-19.

The chain uses TRBV2 and TRBJ1-1; D remains ambiguous. The CDR3 sequence is 15 residues long. Trimming took 7 bases from V and 1 from J, leaving 16 bases between them. The germline CDR1 and CDR2 sequences are SNHLY and FYNNEI. The CDR3 DNA follows: TGTGCCAGCAAACCCGAGTCCACGAGGAACACTGAAGCTTTCTTT. Translated: CASKPESTRNTEAFF.

CDR3 coding DNA: TGTGCCAGCAGCCCTCGGACCGGAGGTGGCACAGATACGCAGTATTTT. This sequence encodes CASSPRTGGGTDTQYF. The chain recombines TRBV5-4 with TRBJ2-3; D is perhaps TRBD2 (5 bases). With 4 bases removed from V and 1 base from J, the gap between germline ends came to 16 bases. The CDR3 runs to 16 residues. The germline V gene has CDR1 SGHNT and CDR2 YYREEE (reference sequence). Filled out from reference TRBV5-4 and TRBJ2-3, the complete variable domain reads ETGVTQSPTHLIKTRGQQVTLRCSSQSGHNTVSWYQQALGQGPQFIFQYYREEENGRGNFPPRFSGLQFPNYSSELNVNALELDDSALYLCASSPRTGGGTDTQYFGPGTRLTVL.

The chain links TRBV2 to TRBJ2-1; the match to TRBD2 covers 13 bases. V dropped 5 bases and J dropped 2; count of bases not matched to a gene: 3. The CDR3 spans 16 residues. Germline V CDR1 and CDR2: SNHLY, FYNNEI. The CDR3 DNA follows: TGTGCCAGCAGTATTGGACTAGCGGGGGCCTACAATGAGCAGTTCTTC. This gives the protein CASSIGLAGAYNEQFF.

The V and J genes are TRBV21-1 and TRBJ2-1; the D call TRBD2 from the table was never checked on the DNA. TRBV21-1 is deemed a pseudogene. CDR3 length: 18 residues. The CDR3 bases are TGTGCCAGCAGCAAAGCGCTGGGGAAGTCGAGGGGGGGAATTGAGCAGTTCTTC. This sequence encodes CASSKALGKSRGGIEQFF.

The chain recombines TRBV11-2 with TRBJ2-3; 9 bases are a match to TRBD1. This CDR3 region has 16 residues. V dropped 2 bases and J dropped 10; count of bases not matched to a gene: 13. From germline, CDR1 is SGHAT and CDR2 FQNNGV. In DNA, the CDR3 is TGTGCCAGCAGCTTATCCGGGACAGGGCCCTTTGGGGCGCAGTATTTT. Translation gives CASSLSGTGPFGAQYF.

V usage is TRBV6-5 and J usage is TRBJ1-2, with D perhaps TRBD1 (6 bases). The V and J ends lost 4 bases and 7 bases respectively, with 7 bases between them. Germline lookup yields CDR1 MNHEY and CDR2 SVGAGI. CDR3 length: 11 amino acids. The CDR3 coding sequence is TGTGCCAGCAGTTCGACAGGTGGCTACACCTTC. This codes for CASSSTGGYTF.

The rearrangement joins TRBV4-1 to TRBJ2-3, with D perhaps matching TRBD2 (5 bases). Germline lookup yields CDR1 MGHRA and CDR2 YSYEKL. V lost 1 base to trimming and J lost 0 bases, with 8 bases between them. The CDR3 consists of 15 residues. CDR3 nucleotides: TGCGCCAGCAGCCAAGCGGGGTTTAGCACAGATACGCAGTATTTT. It is translated as CASSQAGFSTDTQYF.

This clone was counted only a few times. The rearrangement uses TRBV3-1 (or the pseudogene TRBV3-2) and TRBJ1-2; the D is unclear. V was shortened by 3 bases and J by 2 bases, with 4 bases between the two germline ends. The CDR3 length is 12 residues. Germline-derived CDR1 and CDR2 are LGHDT and YNNKEL (reference sequence). CDR3 sequence reads: CASSHKNYGYTF. For the CDR3, the DNA is TGTGCCAGCAGCCACAAAAACTATGGCTACACCTTC.

This chain uses TRBV29-1 with TRBJ1-4, with a weak D call TRBD1 (5 bases). The V end lost 4 bases, the J end lost 4 bases, and 16 bases lay between the germline ends. Germline V gene data show CDR1 as SQVTM and CDR2 as ANQGSEA. CDR3 length: 15 amino acids. The CDR3 DNA is TGCAGCGTTGGAAGCGGGGCCGGGGGTAATGAAAAACTGTTTTTT. Translation gives CSVGSGAGGNEKLFF. The full variable domain, with the rest looked up from reference TRBV29-1 and TRBJ1-4, is SAVISQKPSRDICQRGTSLTIQCQVDSQVTMMFWYRQQPGQSLTLIATANQGSEATYESGFVIDKFPISRPNLTFSTLTVSNMSPEDSSIYLCSVGSGAGGNEKLFFGSGTQLSVL.

This clone was seen a handful of times. The rearrangement links TRBV5-1 to TRBJ1-6; the match to TRBD1 covers 8 bases. With V trimmed by 4 bases and J by 5 bases, 11 bases remained unmatched. CDR3 length: 17 residues. Germline V lookup: CDR1 SGHRS, CDR2 YFSETQ. The CDR3 DNA follows: TGCGCCAGCAGCCCGGACAGGGAGGGTCTTCATAATTCACCCCTCCACTTT. Protein: CASSPDREGLHNSPLHF.

The chain uses TRBV10-3 and TRBJ2-7; 7 bases line up with TRBD2. J was trimmed by 2 bases and V by 8 bases; bases with no gene match: 3. Germline CDR1 ENHRY, CDR2 SYGVKD. This CDR3 is 12 amino acids long. This CDR3 is CAISGGTYEQYF. As DNA, the CDR3 is TGTGCCATCTCGGGAGGAACCTACGAGCAGTACTTC.

This rearrangement joins TRBV3-1 (or the pseudogene TRBV3-2) to TRBJ1-1, with 7 bases lining up with TRBD1. Germline assignment: CDR1 LGHDT and CDR2 YNNKEL (reference sequence). CDR3 length: 11 amino acids. The V and J ends lost 8 bases and 6 bases, in that order; junction bases with no gene match: 3. The CDR3: CASSTGSEAFF. CDR3 sequence (DNA): TGTGCCAGCTCGACAGGGTCTGAAGCTTTCTTT.

The rearrangement joins TRBV9 to TRBJ1-3; tentatively, D is TRBD1 (6 bases). The CDR3 has 16 residues. Trimming cost V 4 bases and J 0 bases, with 14 bases left between them. Germline CDR1 and CDR2: SGDLS and YYNGEE. The CDR3 DNA is TGTGCCAGCAGCTTAAAACAGGGCTACTCTGGAAACACCATATATTTT. It encodes CASSLKQGYSGNTIYF.

This chain uses TRBV10-3 with TRBJ2-3; the D gene is possibly TRBD2 (6 bases). CDR1 is ENHRY and CDR2 is SYGVKD in the germline V gene. The V end was cut by 5 bases, the J end by 0 bases, with 12 bases between. CDR3 length equals 15 residues. The CDR3 DNA follows: TGTGCCATCAGTTTGGGCGGGGTTAGCACAGATACGCAGTATTTT. It yields the protein CAISLGGVSTDTQYF.

The chain has TRBV3-1 (or the pseudogene TRBV3-2) and TRBJ2-7; 9 bases map to TRBD1. This CDR3 is 15 amino acids long. Germline V lookup: CDR1 LGHDT, CDR2 YNNKEL (reference sequence). With V trimmed by 3 bases and J by 5 bases, 8 bases remained unmatched. Written as DNA, the CDR3 is TGTGCCAGCAGCCACTGGGGACAGGGAACCGACGAGCAGTACTTC. Translating gives CASSHWGQGTDEQYF.

The rearrangement uses TRBV7-9 and TRBJ1-5; 7 nucleotides match TRBD1. V dropped 1 base and J dropped 7; count of bases not matched to a gene: 10. The CDR3 has 16 residues. Germline CDR1 and CDR2: SEHNR and FQNEAQ (reference sequence). The CDR3 reads CASSLGGDSPTQPQHF. In DNA, the CDR3 is TGTGCCAGCAGCTTAGGGGGGGACAGTCCTACCCAGCCCCAGCATTTT.

Many counts were recorded for this clone. Other DNA sequences in the same sample also yield this CDR3. The chain couples TRBV5-1 to TRBJ2-5, with D possibly being TRBD2 (6 bases). The length of the CDR3 is 13 residues. The V gene's germline CDR1 is SGHRS and CDR2 YFSETQ. With 0 bases removed from V and 5 bases from J, the gap between germline ends came to 8 bases. The CDR3 loop is CASSLAGSETQYF. In nucleotides, the CDR3 is TGCGCCAGCAGCTTGGCCGGGAGTGAGACCCAGTACTTC.

This rearrangement joins TRBV19 to TRBJ1-1, with no clear D. Germline lookup yields CDR1 LNHDA and CDR2 SQIVND (reference sequence). The CDR3 has 12 residues. The germline V and J ends were trimmed by 7 bases and 3 bases, with 9 bases remaining between them. For the CDR3, the DNA is TGTGCCAGTACATCAGGATACACTGAAGCTTTCTTT. As protein: CASTSGYTEAFF.

The chain joins TRBV11-2 to TRBJ2-7; weak D call: TRBD1 (6 bases). The V end was cut by 4 bases, the J end by 6 bases, with 16 bases between. The germline gives CDR1 SGHAT, CDR2 FQNNGV. This CDR3 has 14 residues. This chain's CDR3 is CASSSPPTGSEQYF. For the CDR3, the DNA is TGTGCCAGCAGCTCCCCACCCACAGGGAGCGAGCAGTACTTC.

This rearrangement joins TRBV11-2 to TRBJ2-3; 7 bases are shared with TRBD2. The trim removed 1 base at V and 3 bases at J, leaving 1 base unmatched. This CDR3 is built from 14 residues. Germline V gene data show CDR1 as SGHAT and CDR2 as FQNNGV. CDR3 amino acids: CASSLGAGTDTQYF. In nucleotides, the CDR3 is TGTGCCAGCAGCTTAGGAGCGGGGACAGATACGCAGTATTTT. The variable domain in full, with the rest retrieved from reference TRBV11-2 and TRBJ2-3, is EAGVAQSPRYKIIEKRQSVAFWCNPISGHATLYWYQQILGQGPKLLIQFQNNGVVDDSQLPKDRFSAERLKGVDSTLKIQPAKLEDSAVYLCASSLGAGTDTQYFGPGTRLTVL.

The rearrangement joins TRBV18 to TRBJ1-1; the D is unclear. Germline loops: CDR1 KGHSH, CDR2 LQKENI. V was shortened by 7 bases and J by 1 base, with 13 bases between the two germline ends. CDR3 length equals 14 residues. CDR3 coding DNA: TGTGCCAGCTATCCCGGTAATAAGAACACTGAAGCTTTCTTT. Amino acid sequence: CASYPGNKNTEAFF.

V and J are TRBV14 and TRBJ2-2; 8 nucleotides line up with TRBD2. CDR3 length: 19 residues. After removal of 3 bases from V and 1 base from J, the junction contained 13 bases not matched to a gene. The germline CDR1 and CDR2 sequences are SGHDN and FVKESK. CDR3 residues: CASSHWGGGYPRNTGELFF. The CDR3 DNA sequence: TGTGCCAGCAGCCATTGGGGCGGGGGGTACCCGAGGAACACCGGGGAGCTGTTTTTT.

This rearrangement joins TRBV12-3 or TRBV12-4 to TRBJ2-3; maybe TRBD1 (6 bases). The CDR3 has 11 residues. Deletions cut 5 bases from V and 10 bases from J, with 10 bases between. In DNA, the CDR3 is TGTGCCAGCAGTACAGGGATGGCGCAGTATTTT. This codes for CASSTGMAQYF.

The chain carries TRBV7-9 and TRBJ2-1, with TRBD2 identical over 7 bases. Germline trimming cut 5 bases from V and 7 bases from J; bases unmatched to any gene: 14. Germline V lookup: CDR1 SEHNR, CDR2 FQNEAQ (reference sequence). The CDR3 totals 16 residues. CDR3 coding DNA: TGTGCCAGCAGCCCCTGGAGCGGGGCCCCACGGAATGAGCAGTTCTTC. This gives the protein CASSPWSGAPRNEQFF.

The chain joins TRBV19 to TRBJ2-1, with 9 bases identical to TRBD1. V was pared by 2 bases and J by 0 bases, with 11 bases of the junction left unmatched. Germline V gene sequence: CDR1 LNHDA, CDR2 SQIVND (reference sequence). The CDR3 loop spans 19 amino acids. Written as DNA, the CDR3 is TGTGCCAGTAGTATAAGGGGACAGGGTGCAATTCGCTCCTACAATGAGCAGTTCTTC. Its protein product is CASSIRGQGAIRSYNEQFF. Combining the CDR3 with reference TRBV19 and TRBJ2-1 gives the whole variable domain DGGITQSPKYLFRKEGQNVTLSCEQNLNHDAMYWYRQDPGQGLRLIYYSQIVNDFQKGDIAEGYSVSREKKESFPLTVTSAQKNPTAFYLCASSIRGQGAIRSYNEQFFGPGTRLTVL.